This T cell receptor beta chain was identified during a study of identical twins. Points from the study as a whole: Zero-insertion analyses might be partly confounded by invariant T cells like MAIT and iNKT. In monozygotic twins, models underestimated the sharing of out-of-frame TCR alpha.

Among all donors, each was a healthy Caucasian. The CDR3 spans 14 residues. Trimming stripped 5 bases from V and 8 bases from J, with 16 bases between. Germline V gene lookup returns CDR1 MNHNS and CDR2 SASEGT. In its sample, this clonotype was seen a few times. Its antigen is still unknown. TCRdb re-derived calls from the 5' RACE reads in MiXCR, one entry per CDR3 protein. The data contain about 500,000 distinct CDR3 sequences, 14% of them seen just once; the ten biggest clones take up about 0.94%. This same sample was also taken into another study, of yellow fever vaccine responses in identical twins.

The specimen sequenced was CD4+ T cells sorted from blood. The V call is TRBV6-1, the J call TRBJ2-1; D is possibly TRBD2 (6 bases). The clonotype originates from a woman aged 18 to 35 in good health. The CDR3 nucleotides read TGTGCCAGCAGTACCCGCGGAGGGTGGGATGAGCAGTTCTTC. Residues: CASSTRGGWDEQFF.